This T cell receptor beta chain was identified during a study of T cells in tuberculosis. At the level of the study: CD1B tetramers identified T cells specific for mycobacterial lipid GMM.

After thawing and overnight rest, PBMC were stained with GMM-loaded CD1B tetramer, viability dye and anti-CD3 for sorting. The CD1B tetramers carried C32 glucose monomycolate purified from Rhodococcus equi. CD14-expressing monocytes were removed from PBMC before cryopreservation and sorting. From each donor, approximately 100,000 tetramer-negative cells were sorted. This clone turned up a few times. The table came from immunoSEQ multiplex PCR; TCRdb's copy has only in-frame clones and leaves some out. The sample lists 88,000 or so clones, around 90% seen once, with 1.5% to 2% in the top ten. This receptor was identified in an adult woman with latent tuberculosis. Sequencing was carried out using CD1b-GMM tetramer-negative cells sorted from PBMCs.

In DNA form, the CDR3 reads TGTGCCACTGGGGGCAGGAGCTCCTACAATGAGCAGTTCTTC. It is translated as CATGGRSSYNEQFF. The rearrangement joins TRBV6-6 to TRBJ2-1; D may be TRBD1 (6 bases). This CDR3 comprises 14 residues. Trimming cost V 10 bases and J 0 bases, with 13 bases left between them. Germline lookup yields CDR1 MNHNY and CDR2 SVGAGI (reference sequence).